One and the same sample provided the 17 T cell receptor beta chains below, sequenced in a study of T cell repertoires and HLA-DP antigens. The assay was immunoSEQ multiplex PCR, and TCRdb's table has in-frame clones only and misses some. The table has about 89,000 clones, around 86% seen once. For these TCRs, the target antigens are not known. The sequencing input was CD4+ T cells from PBMCs. The receptors shown here come from a man aged 45 to 65 in good health and CMV-seronegative.

This sequence joins TRBV2 and TRBJ2-1; D ambiguous. Between the trimmed V and J ends, which lost 2 bases and 2 bases, there was a span of 13 bases. Germline V gene sequence: CDR1 SNHLY, CDR2 FYNNEI. The CDR3 has 16 amino acids. CDR3 residues: CASSESMAGAYNEQFF. The CDR3 bases are TGTGCCAGCAGTGAATCCATGGCTGGGGCCTACAATGAGCAGTTCTTC.

The chain employs TRBV9 and TRBJ2-1; TRBD2 agrees at 12 bases. Germline trimming cut 0 bases from V and 6 bases from J; bases unmatched to any gene: 7. Germline V lookup: CDR1 SGDLS, CDR2 YYNGEE. The CDR3 is made up of 17 amino acids. CDR3: CASSVDASGGALNEQFF. CDR3 coding DNA: TGTGCCAGCAGCGTAGACGCTAGCGGGGGGGCCCTCAATGAGCAGTTCTTC.

This CDR3 reads CASSSSGTGGADTQYF. The CDR3 nucleotides read TGTGCCAGCAGCTCATCCGGGACAGGGGGAGCAGATACGCAGTATTTT. The V gene is TRBV7-2, the J gene TRBJ2-3; TRBD1 aligns across 11 bases. The CDR3 runs 16 residues. The J segment lost 4 bases and the V segment lost 4 bases, leaving 7 bases of the junction unmatched. Germline V CDR1 and CDR2: SGHTA, FQGNSA.

The V call is TRBV7-9, the J call TRBJ1-2; no firm D call. CDR3 size: 13 residues. Germline V CDR1 and CDR2: SEHNR, FQNEAQ (reference sequence). With 5 bases removed from V and 4 bases from J, the gap between germline ends came to 11 bases. This CDR3 reads CASSPLTSYGYTF. The CDR3 DNA sequence: TGTGCCAGCAGCCCCCTGACCTCCTATGGCTACACCTTC.

The V call is TRBV2, the J call TRBJ2-5; D gene unclear. The end of the DNA aligns better with TRBJ2-7, so the J call may be wrong. The germline gives CDR1 SNHLY, CDR2 FYNNEI. The CDR3 spans 14 residues. The CDR3 DNA reads TGTGCCACTACTGGGGATTATTCTTCCTACGAGCAGTACTTC. It yields the protein CATTGDYSSYEQYF.

The CDR3 protein is CASSDAWGGDTQYF. CDR3 DNA: TGTGCCAGCAGTGACGCGTGGGGTGGCGATACGCAGTATTTT. The chain carries TRBV6-4 and TRBJ2-3, with D hard to call. In germline, CDR1 is MRHNA, CDR2 SNTAGT. There are 14 residues in the CDR3. Trimming took off 2 bases at V and 6 bases at J, with 12 bases between the two ends.

The rearrangement uses TRBV5-5 and TRBJ1-3, with D maybe TRBD1 (5 bases). Germline V gene lookup returns CDR1 SGHKS and CDR2 YYEKEE (reference sequence). The CDR3 length is 14 residues. V was pared by 7 bases and J by 2 bases, with 13 bases between. CDR3 protein: CASEQEGPGNTIYF. CDR3 in DNA: TGTGCCAGCGAACAGGAAGGGCCTGGAAACACCATATATTTT.

There are a few counts of this clone. Other DNA sequences in this specimen translate into the identical CDR3. The chain joins TRBV7-2 to TRBJ2-5; 7 positions match TRBD2. The CDR3 runs to 14 residues. CDR1 SGHTA and CDR2 FQGNSA come from the germline V gene. Germline trimming cut 2 bases from V and 4 bases from J; bases unmatched to any gene: 4. CDR3 amino acids: CASSLPTGGETQYF. The DNA for the CDR3 is TGTGCCAGCAGCTTACCTACGGGGGGAGAGACCCAGTACTTC.

The rearrangement uses TRBV15 and TRBJ1-1; D unresolved. Trimming removed 2 bases from V and 2 bases from J, with 12 bases in between. This CDR3 comprises 15 residues. Per germline, CDR1 LNHNV and CDR2 YYDKDF (reference sequence). The CDR3 loop reads CATSRPGPTNTEAFF. As DNA, the CDR3 is TGTGCCACCAGCAGACCCGGGCCAACAAACACTGAAGCTTTCTTT.

The J gene is TRBJ2-5, the V gene TRBV19, with D possibly TRBD2 on 6 matching bases. CDR3 length: 17 residues. Germline CDR1 reads LNHDA; CDR2 reads SQIVND (reference sequence). The V gene lost 8 bases and the J gene lost 0 bases, with 22 bases spanning the gap. CDR3 nucleotides: TGTGCCAGTCCGATCCTAGATGGGCGGGGTTACCAAGAGACCCAGTACTTC. As protein: CASPILDGRGYQETQYF.

V and J are TRBV4-2 and TRBJ2-1; 10 bases align to TRBD2. Trimming cost V 4 bases and J 7 bases; bases outside gene matches: 7. The CDR3 loop spans 15 amino acids. The germline CDR1 and CDR2 sequences are LGHNA and YNFKEQ. The CDR3 reads CASSRNSGGRNEQFF. CDR3 DNA sequence: TGTGCCAGCAGCCGTAATAGCGGGGGGAGGAATGAGCAGTTCTTC.

In its sample, this clone was seen a few times. J is TRBJ1-5 and V is TRBV15, with TRBD1 matching over 9 bases. CDR1 and CDR2 (germline): LNHNV, YYDKDF (reference sequence). This CDR3 is 15 amino acids long. V dropped 5 bases and J dropped 6; count of bases not matched to a gene: 8. Written as DNA, the CDR3 is TGTGCCACCAGCGCACCCGGACAGGGGAGTCAGCCCCAGCATTTT. Residues: CATSAPGQGSQPQHF.

The genes are TRBV28 and TRBJ1-2; 8 nucleotides agree with TRBD1. CDR1 MDHEN and CDR2 SYDVKM come from the germline V gene. Unmatched junction bases numbered 5, after V lost 6 bases and J lost 5 bases. This CDR3 comprises 13 residues. As DNA, the CDR3 is TGTGCCAGCAGCATGGACAGGGATTATGGCTACACCTTC. Translated: CASSMDRDYGYTF.

The chain uses TRBV18 and TRBJ2-1; possible D gene TRBD2, 5 bases. This CDR3 has 13 residues. Germline values: CDR1 KGHSH, CDR2 LQKENI. Trimming removed 5 bases from V and 5 bases from J, with 10 bases in between. The CDR3, as DNA: TGTGCCAGCTCAGCTACTAGGAACAATGAGCAGTTCTTC. This codes for CASSATRNNEQFF.

The CDR3: CSAAHNEQFF. CDR3 nucleotide sequence: TGCAGCGCGGCACACAATGAGCAGTTCTTC. The V and J genes are TRBV29-1 and TRBJ2-1, with D uncertain. Germline CDR1 and CDR2: SQVTM and ANQGSEA. The CDR3 is made up of 10 amino acids. Trimming cost V 7 bases and J 5 bases, with 6 bases left between them.

The gene calls are TRBV7-9 and TRBJ2-1; D gene ambiguous. Germline V gene data show CDR1 as SEHNR and CDR2 as FQNEAQ (reference sequence). The CDR3 covers 15 residues. Trimming stripped 3 bases from V and 9 bases from J, with 18 bases between. CDR3 region: CASSFGLSTHSEQFF. The CDR3 nucleotides are TGTGCCAGCAGCTTTGGGCTCTCGACCCACAGTGAGCAGTTCTTC.

This clone was counted only a few times. This chain uses TRBV30 with TRBJ2-5; D unclear. The V gene lost 0 bases and the J gene lost 7 bases, with 9 bases spanning the gap. This CDR3 has 12 amino acids. CDR1 is GTSNPN, CDR2 SVGIG, per germline (reference sequence). Written as DNA, the CDR3 is TGTGCCTGGAGTGTATGGGGTGGGACCCAGTACTTC. It translates to CAWSVWGGTQYF.